These 9 T cell receptor beta chains share one sample of origin, sequenced in a study of T-cell memory formation after mild COVID-19. TCRdb reprocessed the 5' RACE reads via MiXCR and lists one record per CDR3 protein. The sample records over 500,000 distinct CDR3 sequences, around a sixth being singletons. The specimen sequenced was PBMCs or a T cell subset sorted from them (not recorded which). All receptors derive from an adult woman who had mild COVID-19 (a few samples of this study predate the infection). Cell type and time point are not known.

The chain combines TRBV18 with TRBJ2-1; a possible D gene is TRBD2 (5 bases). Trimming took 0 bases from V and 15 from J, leaving 15 bases between them. In germline, CDR1 is KGHSH, CDR2 LQKENI. The CDR3 runs 13 residues. The CDR3 protein is CASSPPSDDRPFF. The DNA for the CDR3 is TGTGCCAGCTCACCACCTAGCGACGATCGGCCGTTCTTC. The entire variable domain, with the rest obtained from reference TRBV18 and TRBJ2-1, is as follows: NAGVMQNPRHLVRRRGQEARLRCSPMKGHSHVYWYRQLPEEGLKFMVYLQKENIIDESGMPKERFSAEFPKEGPSILRIQQVVRGDSAAYFCASSPPSDDRPFFGPGTRLTVL.

The chain uses TRBV20-1 and TRBJ1-2; D gene uncertain. The ends were cut back, 8 bases at V and 3 bases at J, with 13 bases in the middle. The CDR3 spans 12 residues. Germline V gives CDR1 DFQATT, CDR2 SNEGSKA (reference sequence). The CDR3 DNA reads TGCAGTCAATCCGCCCGGGACTATGGCTACACCTTC. Translating it yields CSQSARDYGYTF.

This clonotype has just a few counts. V and J are TRBV5-1 and TRBJ1-3; D is undetermined. The CDR3 is 15 residues long. V gave up 4 bases and J gave up 0 bases, with 11 bases separating them. Germline CDR1 reads SGHRS; CDR2 reads YFSETQ. The CDR3 bases are TGCGCCAGCAGCCCCCTCACACCCTCTGGAAACACCATATATTTT. The encoded protein is CASSPLTPSGNTIYF.

This clonotype was observed once. This chain uses TRBV6-6 with TRBJ2-5, with D hard to call. Per the germline V gene, CDR1 is MNHNY and CDR2 is SVGAGI (reference sequence). The CDR3 is 14 amino acids. V dropped 7 bases and J dropped 1 base, with 13 bases sitting between them. CDR3 residues: CASKSALLQETQYF. The CDR3 DNA sequence: TGTGCCAGCAAGTCGGCCCTCCTCCAAGAGACCCAGTACTTC.

The chain employs TRBV5-6 and TRBJ2-1; D perhaps matches TRBD2 (6 bases). The CDR3 consists of 16 residues. V dropped 1 base and J dropped 8 bases, with 19 bases sitting between them. The germline V gene has CDR1 SGHDT and CDR2 YYEEEE. The CDR3 loop is CASSLPGGRSLHEQFF. The CDR3 bases are TGTGCCAGCAGCTTGCCCGGGGGTAGGTCGCTTCATGAGCAGTTCTTC.

In its sample, this clonotype was seen a few times. The chain is built from TRBV10-3 and TRBJ2-7, with D uncertain. The CDR3 has 12 amino acids. Germline values: CDR1 ENHRY, CDR2 SYGVKD. V was clipped by 3 bases and J by 5 bases, with 8 bases between them. CDR3 nucleotide sequence: TGTGCCATCAGTGAAGGGAACCACGAGCAGTACTTC. Amino acids: CAISEGNHEQYF.

In the case of this clonotype: This could be a read error, since a much larger clone is one nucleotide away. This sequence joins TRBV7-9 and TRBJ2-3; D not resolved. This CDR3 has 14 residues. CDR1 is SEHNR, CDR2 FQNEAQ, per germline (reference sequence). Trimming took off 2 bases at V and 2 bases at J, with 8 bases between the two ends. The DNA of the CDR3 is TGTGCCAGCAGCTTATCGCCTGCCACAGATACGCAGTATTTT. This codes for CASSLSPATDTQYF.

This chain connects TRBV9 to TRBJ2-7, with 9 bases matching TRBD2. V trimming: 0 bases; J trimming: 6 bases; junction bases outside the gene matches: 7. Germline CDR1 reads SGDLS; CDR2 reads YYNGEE. The CDR3 is made up of 15 amino acids. The CDR3: CASSVEVAGVSEQYF. The CDR3 nucleotides are TGTGCCAGCAGCGTAGAAGTAGCGGGAGTGTCCGAGCAGTACTTC.

The V call is TRBV12-3 or TRBV12-4, the J call TRBJ1-2; no clear D. CDR3 length: 13 amino acids. V was trimmed by 2 bases and J by 6 bases, leaving 10 bases between them. DNA for the CDR3: TGTGCCAGCAGTTTAAGGTTCGGGAATGGCTACACCTTC. This encodes CASSLRFGNGYTF.